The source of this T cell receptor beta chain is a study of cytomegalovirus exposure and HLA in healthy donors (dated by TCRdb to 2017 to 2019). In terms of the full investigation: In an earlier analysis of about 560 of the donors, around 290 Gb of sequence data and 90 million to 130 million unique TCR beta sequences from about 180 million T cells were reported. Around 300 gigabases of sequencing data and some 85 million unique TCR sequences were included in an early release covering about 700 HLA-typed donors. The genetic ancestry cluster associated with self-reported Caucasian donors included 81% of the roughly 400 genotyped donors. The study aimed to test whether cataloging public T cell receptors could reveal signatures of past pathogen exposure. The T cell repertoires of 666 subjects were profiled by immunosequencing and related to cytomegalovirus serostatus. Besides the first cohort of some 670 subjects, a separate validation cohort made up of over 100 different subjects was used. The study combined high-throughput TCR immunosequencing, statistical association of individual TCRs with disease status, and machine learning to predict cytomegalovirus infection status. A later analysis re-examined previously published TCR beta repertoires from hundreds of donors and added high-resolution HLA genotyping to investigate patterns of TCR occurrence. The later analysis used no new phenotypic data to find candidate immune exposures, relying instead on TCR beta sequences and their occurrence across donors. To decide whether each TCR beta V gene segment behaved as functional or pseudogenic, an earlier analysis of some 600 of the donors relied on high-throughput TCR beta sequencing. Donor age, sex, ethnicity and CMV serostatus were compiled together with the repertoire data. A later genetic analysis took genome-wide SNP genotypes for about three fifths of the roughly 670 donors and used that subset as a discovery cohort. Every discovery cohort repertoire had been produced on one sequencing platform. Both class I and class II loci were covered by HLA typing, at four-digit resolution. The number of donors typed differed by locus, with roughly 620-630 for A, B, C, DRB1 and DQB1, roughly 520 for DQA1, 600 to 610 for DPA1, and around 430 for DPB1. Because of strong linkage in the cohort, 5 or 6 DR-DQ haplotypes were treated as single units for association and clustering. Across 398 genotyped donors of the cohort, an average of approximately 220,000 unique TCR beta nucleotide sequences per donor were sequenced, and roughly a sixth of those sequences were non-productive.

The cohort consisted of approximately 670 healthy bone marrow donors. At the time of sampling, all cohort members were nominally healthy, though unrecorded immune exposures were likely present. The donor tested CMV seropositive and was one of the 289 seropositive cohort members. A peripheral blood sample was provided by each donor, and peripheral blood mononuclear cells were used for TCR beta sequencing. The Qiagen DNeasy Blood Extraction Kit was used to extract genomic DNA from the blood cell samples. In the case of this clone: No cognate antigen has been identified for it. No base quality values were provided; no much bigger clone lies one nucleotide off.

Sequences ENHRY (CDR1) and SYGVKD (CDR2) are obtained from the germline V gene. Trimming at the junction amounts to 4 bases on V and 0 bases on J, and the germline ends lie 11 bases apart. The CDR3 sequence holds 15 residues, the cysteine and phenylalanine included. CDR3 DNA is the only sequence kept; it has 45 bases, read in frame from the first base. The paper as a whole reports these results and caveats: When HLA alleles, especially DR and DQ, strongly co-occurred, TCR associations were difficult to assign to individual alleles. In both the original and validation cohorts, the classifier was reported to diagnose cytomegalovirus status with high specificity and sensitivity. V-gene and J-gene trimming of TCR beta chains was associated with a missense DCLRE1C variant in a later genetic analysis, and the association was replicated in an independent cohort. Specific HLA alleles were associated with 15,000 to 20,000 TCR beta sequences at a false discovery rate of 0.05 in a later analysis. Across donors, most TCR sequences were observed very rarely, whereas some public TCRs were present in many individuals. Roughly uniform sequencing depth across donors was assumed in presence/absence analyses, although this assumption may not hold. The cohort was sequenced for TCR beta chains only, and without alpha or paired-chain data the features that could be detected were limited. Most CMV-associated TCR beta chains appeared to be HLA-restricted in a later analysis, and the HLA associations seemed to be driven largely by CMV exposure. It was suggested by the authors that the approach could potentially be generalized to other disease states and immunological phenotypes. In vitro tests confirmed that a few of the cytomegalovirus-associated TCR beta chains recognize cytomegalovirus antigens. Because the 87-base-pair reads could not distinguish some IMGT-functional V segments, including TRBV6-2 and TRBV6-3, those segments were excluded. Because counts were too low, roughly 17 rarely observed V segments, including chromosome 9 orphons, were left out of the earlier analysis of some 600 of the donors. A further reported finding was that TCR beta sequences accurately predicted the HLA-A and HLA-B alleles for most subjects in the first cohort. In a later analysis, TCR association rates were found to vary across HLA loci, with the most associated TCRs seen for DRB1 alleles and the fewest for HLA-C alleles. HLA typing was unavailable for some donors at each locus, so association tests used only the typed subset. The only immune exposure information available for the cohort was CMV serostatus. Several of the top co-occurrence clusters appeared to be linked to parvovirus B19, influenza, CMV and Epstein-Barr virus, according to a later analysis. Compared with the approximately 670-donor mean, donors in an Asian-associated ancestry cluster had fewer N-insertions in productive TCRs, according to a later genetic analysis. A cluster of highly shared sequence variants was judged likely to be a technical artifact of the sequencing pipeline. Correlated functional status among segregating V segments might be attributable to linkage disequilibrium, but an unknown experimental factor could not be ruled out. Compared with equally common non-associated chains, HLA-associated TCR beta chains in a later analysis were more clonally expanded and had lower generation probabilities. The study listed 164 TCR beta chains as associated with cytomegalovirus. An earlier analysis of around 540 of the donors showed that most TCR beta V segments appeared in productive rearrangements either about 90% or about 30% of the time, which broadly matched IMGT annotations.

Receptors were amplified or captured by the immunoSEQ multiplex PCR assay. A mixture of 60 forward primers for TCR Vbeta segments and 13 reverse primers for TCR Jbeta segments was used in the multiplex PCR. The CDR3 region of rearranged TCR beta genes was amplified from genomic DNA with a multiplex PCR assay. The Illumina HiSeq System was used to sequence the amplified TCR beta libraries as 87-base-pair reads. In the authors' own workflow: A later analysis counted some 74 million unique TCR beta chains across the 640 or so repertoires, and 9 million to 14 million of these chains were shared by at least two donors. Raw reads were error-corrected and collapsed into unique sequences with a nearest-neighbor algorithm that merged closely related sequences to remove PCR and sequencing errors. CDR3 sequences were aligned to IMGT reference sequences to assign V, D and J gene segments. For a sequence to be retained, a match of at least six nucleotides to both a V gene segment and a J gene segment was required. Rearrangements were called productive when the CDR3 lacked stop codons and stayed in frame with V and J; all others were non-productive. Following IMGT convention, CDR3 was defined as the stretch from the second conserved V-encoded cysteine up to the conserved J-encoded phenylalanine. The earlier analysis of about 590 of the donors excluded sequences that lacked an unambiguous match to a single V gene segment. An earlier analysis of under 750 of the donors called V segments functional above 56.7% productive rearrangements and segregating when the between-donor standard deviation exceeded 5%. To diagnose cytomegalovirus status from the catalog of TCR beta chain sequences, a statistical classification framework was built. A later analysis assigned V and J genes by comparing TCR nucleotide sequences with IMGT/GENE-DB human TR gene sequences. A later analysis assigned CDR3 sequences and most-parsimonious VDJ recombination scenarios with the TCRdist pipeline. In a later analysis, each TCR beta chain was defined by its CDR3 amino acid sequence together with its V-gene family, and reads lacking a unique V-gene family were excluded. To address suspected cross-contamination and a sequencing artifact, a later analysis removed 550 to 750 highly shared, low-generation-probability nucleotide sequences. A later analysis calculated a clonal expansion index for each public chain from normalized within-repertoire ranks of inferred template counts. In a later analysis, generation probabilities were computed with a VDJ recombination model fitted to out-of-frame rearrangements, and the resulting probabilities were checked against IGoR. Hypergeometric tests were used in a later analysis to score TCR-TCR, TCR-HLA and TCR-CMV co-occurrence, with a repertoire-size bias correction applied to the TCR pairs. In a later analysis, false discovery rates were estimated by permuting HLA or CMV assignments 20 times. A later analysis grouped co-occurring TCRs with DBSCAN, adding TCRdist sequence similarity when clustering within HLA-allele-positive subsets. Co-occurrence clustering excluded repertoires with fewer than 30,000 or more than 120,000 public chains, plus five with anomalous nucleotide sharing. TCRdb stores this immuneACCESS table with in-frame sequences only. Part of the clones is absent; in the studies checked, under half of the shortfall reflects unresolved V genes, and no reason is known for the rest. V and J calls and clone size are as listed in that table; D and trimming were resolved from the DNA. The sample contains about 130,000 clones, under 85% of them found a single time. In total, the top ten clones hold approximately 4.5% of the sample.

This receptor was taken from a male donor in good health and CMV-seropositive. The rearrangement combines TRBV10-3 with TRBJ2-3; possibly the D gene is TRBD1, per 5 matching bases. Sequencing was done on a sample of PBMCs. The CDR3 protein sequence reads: CAISAGISSTDTQYF. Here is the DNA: TGTGCCATCAGTGCAGGGATATCCAGCACAGATACGCAGTATTTT.